This is a list of T cell receptor beta chains from one sample in a study of blood T cells in healthy people across ages. Each CDR3 protein gets one entry after TCRdb re-called the 5' RACE reads with MiXCR. Of under 950,000 distinct CDR3 sequences in the sample, 22% were seen once. The sequenced material came from blood. The receptor source for this set is a man in his 70s in good health. CDR3s include the opening cysteine and the closing phenylalanine or tryptophan. A D gene is named only where the DNA matches it firmly. The listing skips clone size in some rows; elsewhere it reads once, few, many or a size class.

cdr3_length | clone_size | j_call | v_call | d_call | cdr3_nt | cdr3_aa
14 | NA | TRBJ1-4 | TRBV6-5 | NA | TGTGCCAGCAGTTACCGTGGATATAATGAAAAACTGTTTTTT | CASSYRGYNEKLFF
13 | few | TRBJ2-5 | TRBV12-3/TRBV12-4 | NA | TGTGCCAGCAGTTTCCACGAACAAGAGACCCAGTACTTC | CASSFHEQETQYF
16 | NA | TRBJ2-3 | TRBV7-2 | NA | TGTGCCAGCAGCTTCGCGGGACTCCTGGGGGCAGATACGCAGTATTTT | CASSFAGLLGADTQYF
16 | NA | TRBJ2-3 | TRBV3-1 | TRBD1 | TGTGCCAGCAGCCACTCCGGACAGGGGGCGAGGGATACGCAGTATTTT | CASSHSGQGARDTQYF
18 | few | TRBJ2-3 | TRBV20-1 | TRBD2 | TGCAGTGCTAGAGAGCCGAGGCCTAGCGGGGGATACACAGATACGCAGTATTTT | CSAREPRPSGGYTDTQYF
14 | few | TRBJ2-7 | TRBV11-2 | NA | TGTGCCAGCAGCCCGAACAGGGACTCTTACGAGCAGTACTTC | CASSPNRDSYEQYF
14 | NA | TRBJ2-1 | TRBV29-1 | NA | TGCAGCGTTGTTAAGGGCCTCTCCTACAATGAGCAGTTCTTC | CSVVKGLSYNEQFF
16 | few | TRBJ2-3 | TRBV30 | NA | TGTGCCTGGAGTGCCGCGGACCGCCGCCCAACAAATACGCAGTATTTT | CAWSAADRRPTNTQYF
14 | NA | TRBJ2-1 | TRBV4-3 | NA | TGCGCCAGCAGCCAAGAGTTGATGAGTTTTGAGCAGTTCTTC | CASSQELMSFEQFF
14 | NA | TRBJ2-5 | TRBV5-1 | NA | TGCGCCAGCAGCACGGGATCCCCCCAAGAGACCCAGTACTTC | CASSTGSPQETQYF
11 | NA | TRBJ2-1 | TRBV30 | NA | TGTGCCTGGGAGACCGCCCATTCCCAGTTCTTC | CAWETAHSQFF
14 | NA | TRBJ2-3 | TRBV30 | NA | TGTGCCTGGAGTGTTCGGGGTGGCCTAGATACGCAGTATTTT | CAWSVRGGLDTQYF
13 | NA | TRBJ2-7 | TRBV6-2/TRBV6-3 | NA | TGTGCCAGCAGTGCCATAAAGGTGGGCGAGCAGTACTTC | CASSAIKVGEQYF
15 | few | TRBJ1-6 | TRBV5-1 | TRBD1 | TGCGCCAGCAGCCGCAACCAGGGGGACAATTCACCCCTCCACTTT | CASSRNQGDNSPLHF
15 | few | TRBJ1-1 | TRBV7-9 | TRBD1 | TGTGCCAGCAGCTTAGCGAGGACAGGGGAGACTGAAGCTTTCTTT | CASSLARTGETEAFF
17 | few | TRBJ2-1 | TRBV5-6 | TRBD2 | TGTGCCAGCAGCTGGGAACTGCGGGGGGGGTCCTACAATGAGCAGTTCTTC | CASSWELRGGSYNEQFF
17 | NA | TRBJ2-2 | TRBV3-1 | NA | TGTGCCAGCAGCCAAGTGTTTGGGGGGGCAGGGACCGGGGAGCTGTTTTTT | CASSQVFGGAGTGELFF
14 | NA | TRBJ1-1 | TRBV28 | TRBD1 | TGTGCCAGCATCAGACAGGGGGCGAACACTGAAGCTTTCTTT | CASIRQGANTEAFF
13 | NA | TRBJ2-5 | TRBV12-3/TRBV12-4 | NA | TGTGCCAGCAGTTTAAACGACAAAGAGACCCAGTACTTC | CASSLNDKETQYF
16 | few | TRBJ2-2 | TRBV5-1 | TRBD2 | TGCGCCAGCAGCTTTTTAGCGGGGGGCTACACCGGGGAGCTGTTTTTT | CASSFLAGGYTGELFF
15 | few | TRBJ2-1 | TRBV12-3/TRBV12-4 | TRBD2 | TGTGCCAGCAGTTTCAGTGGGCGGGAGGGCCATGAGCAGTTCTTC | CASSFSGREGHEQFF
12 | NA | TRBJ1-2 | TRBV20-1 | NA | TGCAGTGCTAGTAACAGTTTATACGGCTACACCTTC | CSASNSLYGYTF
17 | few | TRBJ2-4 | TRBV5-1 | TRBD2 | TGCGCCAGCAGCTCCCCCGGACTAGCGGATACTAAAAACATTCAGTACTTC | CASSSPGLADTKNIQYF
15 | NA | TRBJ2-1 | TRBV15 | TRBD2 | TGTGCCACCAGCAGACCTAGCGGGAGAAACAATGAGCAGTTCTTC | CATSRPSGRNNEQFF
12 | few | TRBJ2-3 | TRBV29-1 | TRBD1 | TGCAGCGTTCGGGACAGGAGGGATGCGCAGTATTTT | CSVRDRRDAQYF
15 | NA | TRBJ2-7 | TRBV5-6 | NA | TGTGCCAGCAGCTTAAGGGGGGGAAAGCTCTACGAGCAGTACTTC | CASSLRGGKLYEQYF
15 | few | TRBJ2-3 | TRBV7-2 | NA | TGTGCCAGCAGCCCCAGACTCGGAGGCACAGATACGCAGTATTTT | CASSPRLGGTDTQYF
15 | NA | TRBJ2-1 | TRBV28 | TRBD2 | TGTGCCAGCAACCATCTAGCGGATTCCTACAATGAGCAGTTCTTC | CASNHLADSYNEQFF
16 | many | TRBJ2-5 | TRBV19 | TRBD2 | TGTGCCAGTAGTGGATGGACTAGCGGGGGCTTTGAGACCCAGTACTTC | CASSGWTSGGFETQYF